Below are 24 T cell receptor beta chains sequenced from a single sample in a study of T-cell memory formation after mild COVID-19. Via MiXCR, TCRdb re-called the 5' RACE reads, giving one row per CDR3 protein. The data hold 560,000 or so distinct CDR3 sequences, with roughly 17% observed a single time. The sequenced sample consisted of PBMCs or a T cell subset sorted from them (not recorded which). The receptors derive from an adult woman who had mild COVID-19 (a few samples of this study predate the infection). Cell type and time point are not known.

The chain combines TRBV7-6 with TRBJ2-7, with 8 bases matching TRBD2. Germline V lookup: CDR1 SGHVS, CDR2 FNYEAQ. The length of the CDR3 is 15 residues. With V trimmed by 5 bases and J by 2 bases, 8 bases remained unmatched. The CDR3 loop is CASSRDAGGAYEQYF. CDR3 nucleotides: TGTGCCAGCAGCCGCGATGCGGGAGGCGCCTACGAGCAGTACTTC. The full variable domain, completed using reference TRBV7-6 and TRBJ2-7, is GAGVSQSPRYKVTKRGQDVALRCDPISGHVSLYWYRQALGQGPEFLTYFNYEAQQDKSGLPNDRFSAERPEGSISTLTIQRTEQRDSAMYRCASSRDAGGAYEQYFGPGTRLTVT.

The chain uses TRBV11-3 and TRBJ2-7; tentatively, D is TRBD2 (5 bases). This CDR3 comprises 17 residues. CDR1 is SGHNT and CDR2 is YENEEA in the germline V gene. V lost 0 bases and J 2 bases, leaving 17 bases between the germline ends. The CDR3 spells CASSLEVDGGPAYEQYF. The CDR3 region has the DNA TGTGCCAGCAGCTTAGAAGTAGACGGCGGGCCAGCCTACGAGCAGTACTTC.

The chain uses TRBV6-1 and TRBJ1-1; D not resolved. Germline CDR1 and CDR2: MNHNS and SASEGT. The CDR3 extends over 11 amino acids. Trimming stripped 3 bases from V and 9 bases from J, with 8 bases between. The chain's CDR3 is CASSDRVQAFF. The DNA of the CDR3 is TGTGCCAGCAGTGACCGGGTTCAAGCTTTCTTT.

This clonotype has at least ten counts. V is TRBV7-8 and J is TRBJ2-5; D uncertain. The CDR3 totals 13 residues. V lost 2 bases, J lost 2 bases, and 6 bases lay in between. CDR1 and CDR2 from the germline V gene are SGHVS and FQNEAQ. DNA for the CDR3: TGTGCCAGCAGCTTATACCAGCAAGAGACCCAGTACTTC. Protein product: CASSLYQQETQYF.

This chain's CDR3 is CASSYGGVNTEAFF. The CDR3 nucleotides are TGTGCCAGCAGTTACGGGGGTGTGAACACTGAAGCTTTCTTT. The rearrangement joins TRBV6-5 to TRBJ1-1; TRBD1 is a possible D gene (5 bases). Per germline, CDR1 MNHEY and CDR2 SVGAGI. V lost 2 bases and J lost 0, with 7 bases in between. This CDR3 spans 14 amino acids.

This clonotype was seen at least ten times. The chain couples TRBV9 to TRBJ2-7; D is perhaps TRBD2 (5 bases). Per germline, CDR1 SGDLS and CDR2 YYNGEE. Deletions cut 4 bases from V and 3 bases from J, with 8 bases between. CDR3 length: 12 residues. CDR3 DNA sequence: TGTGCCAGCAGCCGGAGCGGCTACGAGCAGTACTTC. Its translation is CASSRSGYEQYF.

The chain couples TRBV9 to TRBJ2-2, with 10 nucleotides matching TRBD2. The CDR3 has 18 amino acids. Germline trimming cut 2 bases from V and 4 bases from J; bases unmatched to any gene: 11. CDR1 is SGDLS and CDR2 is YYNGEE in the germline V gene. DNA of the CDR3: TGTGCCAGCAGCGTGGGTAGCGGGGGGACCCCTCTCACCGGGGAGCTGTTTTTT. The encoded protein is CASSVGSGGTPLTGELFF.

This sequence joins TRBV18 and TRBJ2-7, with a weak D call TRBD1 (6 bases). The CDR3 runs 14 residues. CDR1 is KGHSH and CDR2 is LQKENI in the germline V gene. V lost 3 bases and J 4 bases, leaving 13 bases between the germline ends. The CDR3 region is CASSPRKGQYEQYF. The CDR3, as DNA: TGTGCCAGCTCACCGCGAAAAGGACAGTACGAGCAGTACTTC.

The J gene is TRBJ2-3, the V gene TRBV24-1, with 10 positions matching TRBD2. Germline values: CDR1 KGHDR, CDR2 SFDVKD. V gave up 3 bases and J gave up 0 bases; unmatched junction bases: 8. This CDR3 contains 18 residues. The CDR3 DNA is TGTGCCACCAGTGATCCACGTACTAGCGGGACAAGCACAGATACGCAGTATTTT. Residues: CATSDPRTSGTSTDTQYF.

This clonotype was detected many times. The CDR3 region has the DNA TGCAGCGTTGTGGTGGGACTAGGCTTCAATGAGCAGTTCTTC. It specifies CSVVVGLGFNEQFF. This chain joins TRBV29-1 and TRBJ2-1; 8 bases align to TRBD2. V lost 4 bases to trimming and J lost 6 bases; unmatched junction nucleotides: 8. Per germline, CDR1 SQVTM and CDR2 ANQGSEA. The CDR3 covers 14 residues.

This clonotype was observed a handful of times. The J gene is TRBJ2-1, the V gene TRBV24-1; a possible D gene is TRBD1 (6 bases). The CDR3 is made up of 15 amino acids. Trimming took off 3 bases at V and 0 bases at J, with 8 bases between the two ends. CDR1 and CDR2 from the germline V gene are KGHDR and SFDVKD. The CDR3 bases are TGTGCCACCAGTGATCAGGGGAGCTCCTACAATGAGCAGTTCTTC. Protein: CATSDQGSSYNEQFF.

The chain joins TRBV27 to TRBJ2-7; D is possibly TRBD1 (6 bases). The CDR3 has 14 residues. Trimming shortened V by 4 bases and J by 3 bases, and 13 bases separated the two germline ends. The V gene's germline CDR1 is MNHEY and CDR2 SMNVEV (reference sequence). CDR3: CASSYREVGYEQYF. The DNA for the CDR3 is TGTGCCAGCAGTTACAGGGAAGTGGGCTACGAGCAGTACTTC.

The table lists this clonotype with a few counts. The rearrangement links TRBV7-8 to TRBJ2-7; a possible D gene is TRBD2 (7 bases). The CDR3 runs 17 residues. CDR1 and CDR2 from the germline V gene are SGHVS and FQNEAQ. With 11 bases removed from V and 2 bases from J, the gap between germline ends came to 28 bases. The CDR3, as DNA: TGTGCCTGCGCGGGGACACCGAGTTGGGAGGGGGCCTACGAGCAGTACTTC. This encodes CACAGTPSWEGAYEQYF.

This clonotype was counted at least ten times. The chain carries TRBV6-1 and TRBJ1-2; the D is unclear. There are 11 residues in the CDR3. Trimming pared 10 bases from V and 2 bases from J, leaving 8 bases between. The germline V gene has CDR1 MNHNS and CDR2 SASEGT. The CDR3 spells CATTQNYGYTF. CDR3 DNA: TGTGCCACCACACAGAACTATGGCTACACCTTC.

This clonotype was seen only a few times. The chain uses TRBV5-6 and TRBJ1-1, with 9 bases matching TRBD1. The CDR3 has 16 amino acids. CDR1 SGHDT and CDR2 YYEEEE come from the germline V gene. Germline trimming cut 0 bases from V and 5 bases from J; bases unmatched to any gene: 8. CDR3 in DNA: TGTGCCAGCAGCTTGGGGTCAGGGACAGGGTATACTGAAGCTTTCTTT. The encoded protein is CASSLGSGTGYTEAFF.

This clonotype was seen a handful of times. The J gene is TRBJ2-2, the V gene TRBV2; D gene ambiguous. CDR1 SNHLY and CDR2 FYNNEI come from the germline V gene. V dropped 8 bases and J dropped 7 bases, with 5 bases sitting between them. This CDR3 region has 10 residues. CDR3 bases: TGTGCCAGCCGACTCGGGGAGCTGTTTTTT. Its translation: CASRLGELFF. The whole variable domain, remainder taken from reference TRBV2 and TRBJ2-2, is EPEVTQTPSHQVTQMGQEVILRCVPISNHLYFYWYRQILGQKVEFLVSFYNNEISEKSEIFDDQFSVERPDGSNFTLKIRSTKLEDSAMYFCASRLGELFFGEGSRLTVL.

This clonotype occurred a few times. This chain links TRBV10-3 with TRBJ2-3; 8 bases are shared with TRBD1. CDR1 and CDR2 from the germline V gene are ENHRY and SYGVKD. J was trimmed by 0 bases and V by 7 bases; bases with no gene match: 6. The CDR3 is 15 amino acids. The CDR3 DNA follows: TGTGCCATCACGACAGGGGCAACTAGCACAGATACGCAGTATTTT. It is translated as CAITTGATSTDTQYF.

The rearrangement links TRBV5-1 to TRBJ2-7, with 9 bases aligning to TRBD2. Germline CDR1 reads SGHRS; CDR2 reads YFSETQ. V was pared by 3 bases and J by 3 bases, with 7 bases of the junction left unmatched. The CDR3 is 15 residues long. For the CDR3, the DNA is TGCGCCAGCAGCTGGGGCGGGAGGGCCATCTACGAGCAGTACTTC. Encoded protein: CASSWGGRAIYEQYF. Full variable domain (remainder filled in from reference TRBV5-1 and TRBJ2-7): KAGVTQTPRYLIKTRGQQVTLSCSPISGHRSVSWYQQTPGQGLQFLFEYFSETQRNKGNFPGRFSGRQFSNSRSEMNVSTLELGDSALYLCASSWGGRAIYEQYFGPGTRLTVT.

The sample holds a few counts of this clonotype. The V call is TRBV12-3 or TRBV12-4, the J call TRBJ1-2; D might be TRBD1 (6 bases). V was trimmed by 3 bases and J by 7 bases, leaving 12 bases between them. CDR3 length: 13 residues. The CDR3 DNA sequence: TGTGCCAGCAGTTTGCTACAGGGCGGTGGCTACACCTTC. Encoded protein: CASSLLQGGGYTF.

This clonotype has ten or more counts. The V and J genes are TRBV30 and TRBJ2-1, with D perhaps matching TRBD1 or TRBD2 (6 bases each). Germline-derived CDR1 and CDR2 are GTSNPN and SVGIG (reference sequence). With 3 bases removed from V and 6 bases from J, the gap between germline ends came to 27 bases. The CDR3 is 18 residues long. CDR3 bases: TGTGCCTGGAGGAGGCGGAGGGGGGTCCGCACAACTATCAATGAGCAGTTCTTC. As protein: CAWRRRRGVRTTINEQFF.

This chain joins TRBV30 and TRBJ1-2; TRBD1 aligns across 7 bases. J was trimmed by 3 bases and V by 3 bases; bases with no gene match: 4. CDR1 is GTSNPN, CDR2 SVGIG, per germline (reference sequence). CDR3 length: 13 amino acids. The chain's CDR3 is CAWRGQLDYGYTF. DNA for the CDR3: TGTGCCTGGAGGGGACAGCTAGACTATGGCTACACCTTC.

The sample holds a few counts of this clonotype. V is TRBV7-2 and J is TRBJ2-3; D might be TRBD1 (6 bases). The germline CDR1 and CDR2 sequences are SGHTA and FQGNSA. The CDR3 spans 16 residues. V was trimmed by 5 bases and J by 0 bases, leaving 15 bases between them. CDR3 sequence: CASSQGWGASTDTQYF. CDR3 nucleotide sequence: TGTGCCAGCAGCCAGGGGTGGGGCGCGAGCACAGATACGCAGTATTTT.

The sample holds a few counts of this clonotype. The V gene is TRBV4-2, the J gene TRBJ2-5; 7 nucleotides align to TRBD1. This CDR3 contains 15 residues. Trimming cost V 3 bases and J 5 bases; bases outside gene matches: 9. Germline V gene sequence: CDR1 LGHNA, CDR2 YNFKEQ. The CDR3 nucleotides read TGTGCCAGCAGCCAGGACAGGAGTAGGCGCGAGACCCAGTACTTC. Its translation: CASSQDRSRRETQYF.

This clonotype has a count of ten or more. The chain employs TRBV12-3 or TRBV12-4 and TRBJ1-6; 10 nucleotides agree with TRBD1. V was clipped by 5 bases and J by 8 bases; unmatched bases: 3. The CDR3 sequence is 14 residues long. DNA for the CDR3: TGTGCCAGCAGTCACGACAGGGGGCATTCACCCCTCCACTTT. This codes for CASSHDRGHSPLHF.